A selection of T cell receptor beta chains follows, all from one sample in a study of control samples from healthy donors and cancer patients. Sequenced by immunoSEQ multiplex PCR; TCRdb stores in-frame clones only, minus some. Here the sample spans around 97,000 clones, roughly 91% being singletons. The sample comprised PBMCs. The source is a man in his fifties or sixties with lung cancer. The CDR3 runs from the conserved cysteine through the conserved F or W. Part of the rows lack a size; the others show once, few, many or a class for expanded clones.

clone_size v_call cdr3_aa
NA TRBV5-6 CASSPSGDSVRQETQYF
NA TRBV5-6 CASSSGRQNTEAFF
NA TRBV30 CASRHQSRETQYF
NA TRBV5-1 CASGTGGAGTEAFF
NA TRBV5-1 CASSFRDRANEQYF
once TRBV11-3 CASSSGQVPYEAFF
NA TRBV5-4 CASSLGSQVNTGELFF
NA TRBV5-4 CASSSNTEAFF
NA TRBV6-5 CASSSDRGLTEAFF
NA TRBV6-5 CASSLANTEAFF
once TRBV24-1 CATSDEDRGQGGNQPQHF
NA TRBV6-1 CASSDGAGGRNEQFF
once TRBV7-2 CASSLWADSNYGYTF
NA TRBV7-2 CASTPGFRVSRNEQFF
NA TRBV27 CASSQGVVTDTQYF
NA TRBV9 CASSVEGGISPLHF
once TRBV11-2 CASSLATGGETQYF
NA TRBV6-1 CASSEGTANTEAFF
NA TRBV29-1 CGGTTGGSYNEQFF
NA TRBV5-4 CASSLGLAAVTDTQYF
NA TRBV24-1 CATGTSASTDTQYF
NA TRBV10-2 CASSESRDRGRINNEKLFF
NA TRBV25-1 CASSGRGASENIQYF
once TRBV4-2 CASSQGGNTIYF
NA TRBV9 CASSRSGTGTGELFF
NA TRBV27 CASSPGKSSYEQYF
NA TRBV9 CASSVLPQSLLGGGMSDTQYF
NA TRBV7-9 CASSLEQGREQYF
NA TRBV5-1 CASSYTRGNYGYTF
NA TRBV7-9 CASSLVSDNTEAFF
NA TRBV5-1 CASSLAPRETQYF
NA TRBV30 CAWRERQGVHGAGNTIYF
NA TRBV9 CATSPGRGFQETQYF
NA TRBV9 CASRVGLANTGELFF
NA TRBV27 CASSLHPTGSNQPQHF
NA TRBV27 CASSPGHRSYEQYF
NA TRBV30 CAWRDLDEAFF
NA TRBV12-5 CASGFAAGGGGYTF
NA TRBV7-3 CASSPHVNTGELFF
NA TRBV27 CASSGPRTSGGLSSYNEQFF
NA TRBV25-1 CASSEPGTNQPQHF
NA TRBV5-8 CASSSRFSSPGQLFTDTQYF
NA TRBV15 CATADRVGEQYF
few TRBV24-1 CATSDSTLRGYGYTF
NA TRBV18 CASSPSARTLNDGYTF
NA TRBV10-3 CAIREGTSQPNEKLFF
NA TRBV27 CASSYTGKSNQPQHF
NA TRBV2 CASSEPPNYGYTF
NA TRBV30 CAWRTGGRDTIYF
NA TRBV19 CASSQTGVGKAGELFF
NA TRBV5-4 CASSPRLLQRGGLYEQYF
NA TRBV7-2 CASCRTGTGTEAFF
NA TRBV4-1 CASSPRDTEAFF